These T cell receptor beta chains were read from a single sample in a study of PD-1 blockade in classical Hodgkin lymphoma. The assay was immunoSEQ multiplex PCR, and TCRdb's table has in-frame clones only and misses some. The sample yields about 40,000 clones, over 60% seen once. The material was peripheral blood mononuclear cells (PBMCs), obtained at baseline. The receptors shown here come from a human donor with classical Hodgkin lymphoma. CDR3s include the opening cysteine and the closing phenylalanine or tryptophan. A D gene is named only where the DNA matches it firmly. Size is omitted from some rows. Given values are once, few, many or a class for expanded clones.

v_call: TRBV29-1; d_call: TRBD2; clone_size: -; j_call: TRBJ2-1; cdr3_nt: TGCAGCGTTGAAGACGGGAGGGGCTATGAGCAGTTCTTC; cdr3_aa: CSVEDGRGYEQFF
v_call: TRBV7-9; d_call: -; clone_size: -; j_call: TRBJ2-5; cdr3_nt: TGTGCCAGCAGCTTTGGGGGCAAAGAGACCCAGTACTTC; cdr3_aa: CASSFGGKETQYF
v_call: TRBV5-1; d_call: -; clone_size: -; j_call: TRBJ1-2; cdr3_nt: TGCGCCAGCAGCTTGACTCTGGATGGCTACACCTTC; cdr3_aa: CASSLTLDGYTF
v_call: TRBV19; d_call: -; clone_size: -; j_call: TRBJ1-5; cdr3_nt: TGTGCCAGTTCAACCCCCTTACGGCAGCCCCAGCATTTT; cdr3_aa: CASSTPLRQPQHF
v_call: TRBV5-1; d_call: -; clone_size: -; j_call: TRBJ2-3; cdr3_nt: TGCGCCAGCAGCTTGAGAGGGAGGGGGATATCAGGCACAGATACGCAGTATTTT; cdr3_aa: CASSLRGRGISGTDTQYF
v_call: TRBV14; d_call: -; clone_size: few; j_call: TRBJ1-1; cdr3_nt: TGTGCCAGCAGTCAAGTTGCTATGAACACTGAAGCTTTCTTT; cdr3_aa: CASSQVAMNTEAFF
v_call: TRBV19; d_call: -; clone_size: -; j_call: TRBJ2-7; cdr3_nt: TGTGCCAGTAGTCGGGGGCAGGGTTTCTCCTACGAGCAGTACTTC; cdr3_aa: CASSRGQGFSYEQYF
v_call: TRBV4-2; d_call: -; clone_size: -; j_call: TRBJ2-7; cdr3_nt: TGTGCCAGCAGTCCCGGGAACGGGGTCCTCGTTTTCGAGCAGTACTTC; cdr3_aa: CASSPGNGVLVFEQYF
v_call: TRBV19; d_call: TRBD2; clone_size: -; j_call: TRBJ2-2; cdr3_nt: TGTGCCAGTAGTACCTCACTAGCGGGAGTCGGGGAGCTGTTTTTT; cdr3_aa: CASSTSLAGVGELFF
v_call: TRBV12-5; d_call: TRBD2; clone_size: -; j_call: TRBJ2-1; cdr3_nt: TGTGCTAGTGGACCTGGACTAGCGGGCTACAATGAGCAGTTCTTC; cdr3_aa: CASGPGLAGYNEQFF
v_call: TRBV2; d_call: -; clone_size: -; j_call: TRBJ2-5; cdr3_nt: TGTGCCGGAGGGACCGAAGAGACCCAGTACTTC; cdr3_aa: CAGGTEETQYF
v_call: TRBV5-4; d_call: -; clone_size: -; j_call: TRBJ2-7; cdr3_nt: TGTGCCAGCAGCTTGAAGGGTACGAACGAGCAGTACTTC; cdr3_aa: CASSLKGTNEQYF
v_call: TRBV15; d_call: TRBD2; clone_size: once; j_call: TRBJ2-1; cdr3_nt: TGTGCCACCAGCAGAGATCGCGCTAGCGGGGAACTCAATGAGCAGTTCTTC; cdr3_aa: CATSRDRASGELNEQFF
v_call: TRBV28; d_call: -; clone_size: -; j_call: TRBJ2-7; cdr3_nt: TGTGCCAGCAACCCCGGGACTGCCTACGAGCAGTACTTC; cdr3_aa: CASNPGTAYEQYF
v_call: TRBV5-6; d_call: -; clone_size: -; j_call: TRBJ2-7; cdr3_nt: TGTGCCAGCAGCTTGCAAGGACAGTCCTACGAGCAGTACTTC; cdr3_aa: CASSLQGQSYEQYF
v_call: TRBV19; d_call: -; clone_size: many; j_call: TRBJ1-2; cdr3_nt: TGTGCCAGGAGGACAGCTGGACTCGGCTACACCTTC; cdr3_aa: CARRTAGLGYTF
v_call: TRBV6-1; d_call: -; clone_size: -; j_call: TRBJ1-5; cdr3_nt: TGTGCCAGCAGACGAGTAGATCTTAGCAATCAGCCCCAGCATTTT; cdr3_aa: CASRRVDLSNQPQHF
v_call: TRBV14; d_call: -; clone_size: -; j_call: TRBJ2-7; cdr3_nt: TGTGCCAGCAGCCAGAGCGAAAAGCAGTACTTC; cdr3_aa: CASSQSEKQYF
v_call: TRBV28; d_call: TRBD2; clone_size: -; j_call: TRBJ2-7; cdr3_nt: TGTGCCATCACCCGTAGCGGGACTACCTACGAGCAGTACTTC; cdr3_aa: CAITRSGTTYEQYF
v_call: TRBV30; d_call: TRBD1; clone_size: -; j_call: TRBJ1-2; cdr3_nt: TGTGCCTGGATAACAGGGGATGGCTACACCTTC; cdr3_aa: CAWITGDGYTF
v_call: TRBV6-5; d_call: -; clone_size: -; j_call: TRBJ1-2; cdr3_nt: TGTGCCAGCAGTGGTGAAGCTAACTATGGCTACACCTTC; cdr3_aa: CASSGEANYGYTF
v_call: TRBV29-1; d_call: TRBD1; clone_size: once; j_call: TRBJ1-2; cdr3_nt: TGCAGCGTTGGTCCGGGACAGAGCTATGGCTACACCTTC; cdr3_aa: CSVGPGQSYGYTF
v_call: TRBV6-1; d_call: -; clone_size: -; j_call: TRBJ1-5; cdr3_nt: TGTGCCAGCAGTGATGCGGGGTTCTCAAGCAATCAGCCCCAGCATTTT; cdr3_aa: CASSDAGFSSNQPQHF
v_call: TRBV19; d_call: TRBD1; clone_size: -; j_call: TRBJ1-5; cdr3_nt: TGTGCCAGTAGTAGGACAGGGGGAAGCAATCAGCCCCAGCATTTT; cdr3_aa: CASSRTGGSNQPQHF
v_call: TRBV4-2; d_call: TRBD2; clone_size: -; j_call: TRBJ2-3; cdr3_nt: TGTGCCAGCAGCCAAGATCCGGCGAGACTAGCGGGAGGGGATACGCAGTATTTT; cdr3_aa: CASSQDPARLAGGDTQYF
v_call: TRBV5-1; d_call: TRBD2; clone_size: -; j_call: TRBJ2-3; cdr3_nt: TGCGCCAGCAGCTTGGCGGGAGGGAGTATAGATACGCAGTATTTT; cdr3_aa: CASSLAGGSIDTQYF
v_call: TRBV27; d_call: -; clone_size: -; j_call: TRBJ2-5; cdr3_nt: TGTGCCAGCAGTTTTGGGGCGGGGGCAGAGACCCAGTACTTC; cdr3_aa: CASSFGAGAETQYF
v_call: TRBV11-3; d_call: TRBD1; clone_size: -; j_call: TRBJ2-5; cdr3_nt: TGTGCCAGCAGCCCAAGGCTCGGGACAGAGGAAGAGACCCAGTACTTC; cdr3_aa: CASSPRLGTEEETQYF
v_call: TRBV7-7; d_call: TRBD1; clone_size: few; j_call: TRBJ2-7; cdr3_nt: TGTGCCAGCAGCTTAAGCGGACAGGTCTACGAGCAGTACTTC; cdr3_aa: CASSLSGQVYEQYF
v_call: TRBV6-6; d_call: -; clone_size: -; j_call: TRBJ1-2; cdr3_nt: TGTGCCAGCAGGCCACACGTGAACTATGGCTACACCTTC; cdr3_aa: CASRPHVNYGYTF
v_call: TRBV23-1; d_call: -; clone_size: few; j_call: TRBJ2-7; cdr3_nt: TGCGCCAGCAGTCAATCTCCCAATTACTCATACGAGCAGTACTTC; cdr3_aa: CASSQSPNYSYEQYF
v_call: TRBV6-1; d_call: -; clone_size: -; j_call: TRBJ2-1; cdr3_nt: TGTGCCAGCAGTGAAAGGGGAAGACAGAGCAATGAGCAGTTCTTC; cdr3_aa: CASSERGRQSNEQFF
v_call: TRBV4-2; d_call: -; clone_size: -; j_call: TRBJ1-5; cdr3_nt: TGTGCCAGCAGCCTTCAGGGACCTGATCAGCCCCAGCATTTT; cdr3_aa: CASSLQGPDQPQHF
v_call: TRBV18; d_call: TRBD1; clone_size: -; j_call: TRBJ1-2; cdr3_nt: TGTGCCAGCTCACCTGGGACAGGCTACTATGGCTACACCTTC; cdr3_aa: CASSPGTGYYGYTF
v_call: TRBV2; d_call: -; clone_size: few; j_call: TRBJ1-1; cdr3_nt: TGTGCCAGCAGCGTGACAGTGAACACTGAAGCTTTCTTT; cdr3_aa: CASSVTVNTEAFF
v_call: TRBV19; d_call: -; clone_size: -; j_call: TRBJ2-1; cdr3_nt: TGTGCCAGTAGTTTAGGGGTCAATGAGCAGTTCTTC; cdr3_aa: CASSLGVNEQFF
v_call: TRBV10-3; d_call: -; clone_size: -; j_call: TRBJ2-5; cdr3_nt: TGTGCCATCAGTGAGGCAGGGATGACCGAGGAGACCCAGTACTTC; cdr3_aa: CAISEAGMTEETQYF
v_call: TRBV11-1; d_call: -; clone_size: once; j_call: TRBJ1-1; cdr3_nt: TGTGCCAGCAGCTTATCCACGATTATGAACACTGAAGCTTTCTTT; cdr3_aa: CASSLSTIMNTEAFF
v_call: TRBV2; d_call: -; clone_size: -; j_call: TRBJ1-1; cdr3_nt: TGTGCCAGCAGTACAGGAAGCTTTGAAGCTTTCTTT; cdr3_aa: CASSTGSFEAFF
v_call: TRBV2; d_call: -; clone_size: -; j_call: TRBJ2-2; cdr3_nt: TGTGCCAGCATCCCCGAGGCTACGAACACCGGGGAGCTGTTTTTT; cdr3_aa: CASIPEATNTGELFF
v_call: TRBV6-6; d_call: -; clone_size: -; j_call: TRBJ1-3; cdr3_nt: TGTGCCAGCAGTCTGATTGGCTCTGGAAACACCATATATTTT; cdr3_aa: CASSLIGSGNTIYF
v_call: TRBV4-3; d_call: -; clone_size: once; j_call: TRBJ2-7; cdr3_nt: TGCGCCAGCAGCCAAGACCGCAGGGGACGCGGCGAGCAGTACTTC; cdr3_aa: CASSQDRRGRGEQYF
v_call: TRBV6-5; d_call: -; clone_size: few; j_call: TRBJ2-7; cdr3_nt: TGTGCCAGCAGCAACGCGGGACAGAGCTACGAGCAGTACTTC; cdr3_aa: CASSNAGQSYEQYF
v_call: TRBV7-2; d_call: TRBD1; clone_size: -; j_call: TRBJ1-2; cdr3_nt: TGTGCCAGCAGCTTAGGGGGACAGGGGTCCTATGGCTACACCTTC; cdr3_aa: CASSLGGQGSYGYTF
v_call: TRBV19; d_call: TRBD1; clone_size: -; j_call: TRBJ2-4; cdr3_nt: TGTGCCAGTACCCAAACAGGGGTAACCAAAAACATTCAGTACTTC; cdr3_aa: CASTQTGVTKNIQYF
v_call: TRBV2; d_call: -; clone_size: few; j_call: TRBJ2-7; cdr3_nt: TGTGCCAGCAGTGACCGTAGGGGGACCCTCTCCTACGAGCAGTACTTC; cdr3_aa: CASSDRRGTLSYEQYF
v_call: TRBV6-9; d_call: -; clone_size: -; j_call: TRBJ2-7; cdr3_nt: TGTGCCAGCAGCCAACCTCTTCGTCGGGGAAGGTACGAGCAGTACTTC; cdr3_aa: CASSQPLRRGRYEQYF
v_call: TRBV4-3; d_call: -; clone_size: -; j_call: TRBJ2-3; cdr3_nt: TGCGCCAGCAGCCAGATCAGTTCTAGCACAGATACGCAGTATTTT; cdr3_aa: CASSQISSSTDTQYF
v_call: TRBV19; d_call: -; clone_size: -; j_call: TRBJ1-4; cdr3_nt: TGTGCCAGTAGCCCCGACGAAAAACTGTTTTTT; cdr3_aa: CASSPDEKLFF
v_call: TRBV27; d_call: -; clone_size: -; j_call: TRBJ2-1; cdr3_nt: TGTGCCAGCAGTAGAGTCTGGGATGAGCAGTTCTTC; cdr3_aa: CASSRVWDEQFF
v_call: TRBV6-5; d_call: -; clone_size: few; j_call: TRBJ2-5; cdr3_nt: TGTGCCAGCAGTAGACGACCGTCAGAGACCCAGTACTTC; cdr3_aa: CASSRRPSETQYF
v_call: TRBV5-1; d_call: -; clone_size: -; j_call: TRBJ2-1; cdr3_nt: TGCGCCAGCAGGGGGGCGGGAGTAGGCAATGAGCAGTTCTTC; cdr3_aa: CASRGAGVGNEQFF
v_call: TRBV28; d_call: -; clone_size: -; j_call: TRBJ2-3; cdr3_nt: TGTGCCAGCAGTTTCGACAGATATACGCAGTATTTT; cdr3_aa: CASSFDRYTQYF
v_call: TRBV19; d_call: -; clone_size: -; j_call: TRBJ1-3; cdr3_nt: TGTGCCAGTAGTGATTACGCAGGGGCATCTGGAAACACCATATATTTT; cdr3_aa: CASSDYAGASGNTIYF
v_call: TRBV7-8; d_call: -; clone_size: once; j_call: TRBJ1-2; cdr3_nt: TGTGCCAGCAGCCCCGGACCACTCGGGGACTATGGCTACACCTTC; cdr3_aa: CASSPGPLGDYGYTF
v_call: TRBV2; d_call: -; clone_size: once; j_call: TRBJ1-5; cdr3_nt: TGTGCCAGCAGTGCCCCAGGGCTCCAGCCCCAGCATTTT; cdr3_aa: CASSAPGLQPQHF
v_call: TRBV27; d_call: -; clone_size: -; j_call: TRBJ2-7; cdr3_nt: TGTGCCAGCAGTTTTCAGGGCGGGGCCTACGAGCAGTACTTC; cdr3_aa: CASSFQGGAYEQYF
v_call: TRBV2; d_call: TRBD2; clone_size: -; j_call: TRBJ2-2; cdr3_nt: TGTGCCAGCAGCGACAGCGGGAGAATGAACACCGGGGAGCTGTTTTTT; cdr3_aa: CASSDSGRMNTGELFF
v_call: TRBV6-1; d_call: -; clone_size: -; j_call: TRBJ2-1; cdr3_nt: TGTGCCAGCAGTCGAGGGACGGCCGCCTACAATGAGCAGTTCTTC; cdr3_aa: CASSRGTAAYNEQFF
v_call: TRBV7-2; d_call: -; clone_size: -; j_call: TRBJ2-7; cdr3_nt: TGTGCCAGCAGCTTCAGCGGAAAAACCTACGAGCAGTACTTC; cdr3_aa: CASSFSGKTYEQYF